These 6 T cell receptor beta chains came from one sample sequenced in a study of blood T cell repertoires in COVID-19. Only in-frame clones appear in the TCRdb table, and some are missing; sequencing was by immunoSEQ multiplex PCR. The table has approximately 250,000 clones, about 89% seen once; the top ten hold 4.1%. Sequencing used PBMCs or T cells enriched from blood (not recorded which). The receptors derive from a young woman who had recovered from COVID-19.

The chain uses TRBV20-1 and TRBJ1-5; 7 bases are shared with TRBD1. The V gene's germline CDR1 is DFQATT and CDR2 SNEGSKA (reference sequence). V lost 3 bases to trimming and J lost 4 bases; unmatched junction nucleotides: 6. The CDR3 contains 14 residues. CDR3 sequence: CSASDRVRNQPQHF. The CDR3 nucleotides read TGCAGTGCTAGTGACAGGGTGAGAAATCAGCCCCAGCATTTT.

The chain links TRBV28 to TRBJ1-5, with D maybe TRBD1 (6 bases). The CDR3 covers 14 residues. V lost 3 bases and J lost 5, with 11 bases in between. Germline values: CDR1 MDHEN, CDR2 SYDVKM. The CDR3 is CASSFYRADQPQHF. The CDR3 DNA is TGTGCCAGCAGTTTTTACAGGGCCGATCAGCCCCAGCATTTT. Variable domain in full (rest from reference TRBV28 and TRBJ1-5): DVKVTQSSRYLVKRTGEKVFLECVQDMDHENMFWYRQDPGLGLRLIYFSYDVKMKEKGDIPEGYSVSREKKERFSLILESASTNQTSMYLCASSFYRADQPQHFGDGTRLSIL.

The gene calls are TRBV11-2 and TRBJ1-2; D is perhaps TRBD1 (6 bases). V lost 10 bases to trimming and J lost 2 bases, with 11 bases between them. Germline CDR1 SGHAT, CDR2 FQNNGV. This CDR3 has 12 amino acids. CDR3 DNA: TGTGCCACCGACCAGGGGAACTATGGCTACACCTTC. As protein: CATDQGNYGYTF.

The DNA for the CDR3 is TGTGCCAGCAGCTTGGGACAGGGATCACCCCTCCACTTT. As protein: CASSLGQGSPLHF. This chain joins TRBV5-4 and TRBJ1-6; TRBD1 aligns across 7 bases. The CDR3 totals 13 residues. CDR1 and CDR2 from the germline V gene are SGHNT and YYREEE (reference sequence). The trim removed 0 bases at V and 10 bases at J, leaving 1 base unmatched.

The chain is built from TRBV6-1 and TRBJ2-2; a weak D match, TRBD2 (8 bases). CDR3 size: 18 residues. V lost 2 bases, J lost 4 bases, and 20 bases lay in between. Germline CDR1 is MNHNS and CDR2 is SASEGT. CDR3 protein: CASSESRGGQRGTGELFF. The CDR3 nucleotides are TGTGCCAGCAGTGAATCTCGGGGGGGACAGAGAGGCACCGGGGAGCTGTTTTTT.

The CDR3 spells CATHGTLTYEQYF. The CDR3 nucleotides read TGTGCCACCCACGGGACTCTGACCTACGAGCAGTACTTC. The chain recombines TRBV28 with TRBJ2-7; tentative D call: TRBD2 (6 bases). Trimming took 10 bases from V and 2 from J, leaving 15 bases between them. Germline assignment: CDR1 MDHEN and CDR2 SYDVKM. CDR3 length: 13 amino acids.